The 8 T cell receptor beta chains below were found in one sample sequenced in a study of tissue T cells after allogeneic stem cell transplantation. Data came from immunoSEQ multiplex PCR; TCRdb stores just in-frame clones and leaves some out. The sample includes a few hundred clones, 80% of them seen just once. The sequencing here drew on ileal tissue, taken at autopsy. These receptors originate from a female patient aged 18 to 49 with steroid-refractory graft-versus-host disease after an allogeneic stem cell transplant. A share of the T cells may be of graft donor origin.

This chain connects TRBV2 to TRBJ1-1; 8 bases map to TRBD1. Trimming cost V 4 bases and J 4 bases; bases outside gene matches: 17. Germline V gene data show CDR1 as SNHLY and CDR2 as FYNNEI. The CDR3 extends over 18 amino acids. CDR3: CASSGAGGWVSHGTEAFF. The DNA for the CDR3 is TGTGCCAGCAGTGGCGCAGGGGGCTGGGTTAGTCATGGCACTGAAGCTTTCTTT.

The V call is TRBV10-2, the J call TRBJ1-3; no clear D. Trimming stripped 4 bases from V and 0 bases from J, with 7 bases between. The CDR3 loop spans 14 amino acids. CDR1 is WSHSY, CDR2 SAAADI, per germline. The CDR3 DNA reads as TGCGCCAGCAGTGCTCAGTACTCTGGAAACACCATATATTTT. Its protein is CASSAQYSGNTIYF.

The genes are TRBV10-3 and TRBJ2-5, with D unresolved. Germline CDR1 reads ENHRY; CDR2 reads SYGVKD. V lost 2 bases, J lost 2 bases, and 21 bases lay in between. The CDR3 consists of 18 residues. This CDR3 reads CAISEGVPAISRQETQYF. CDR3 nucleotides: TGTGCCATCAGTGAGGGGGTCCCGGCCATTAGCCGACAAGAGACCCAGTACTTC.

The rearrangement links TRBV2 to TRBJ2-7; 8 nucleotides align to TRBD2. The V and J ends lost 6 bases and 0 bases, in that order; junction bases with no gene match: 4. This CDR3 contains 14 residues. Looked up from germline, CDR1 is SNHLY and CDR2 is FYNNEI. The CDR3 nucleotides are TGTGCCAGCAGCGGGAGGGAAAGCTCCTACGAGCAGTACTTC. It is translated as CASSGRESSYEQYF. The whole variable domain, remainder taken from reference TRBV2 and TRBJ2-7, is EPEVTQTPSHQVTQMGQEVILRCVPISNHLYFYWYRQILGQKVEFLVSFYNNEISEKSEIFDDQFSVERPDGSNFTLKIRSTKLEDSAMYFCASSGRESSYEQYFGPGTRLTVT.

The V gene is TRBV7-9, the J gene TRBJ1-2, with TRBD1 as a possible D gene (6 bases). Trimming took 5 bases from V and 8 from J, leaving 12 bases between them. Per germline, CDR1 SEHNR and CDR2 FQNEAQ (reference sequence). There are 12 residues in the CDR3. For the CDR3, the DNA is TGTGCCAGCAGCCAACAGGGTTCAGGCTACACCTTC. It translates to CASSQQGSGYTF.

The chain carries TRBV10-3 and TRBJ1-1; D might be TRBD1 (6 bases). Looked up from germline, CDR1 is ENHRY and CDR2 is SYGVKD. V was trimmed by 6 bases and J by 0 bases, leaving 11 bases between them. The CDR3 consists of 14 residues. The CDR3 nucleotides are TGTGCCATCAGGGGGGGCCCTATGAACACTGAAGCTTTCTTT. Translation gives CAIRGGPMNTEAFF.

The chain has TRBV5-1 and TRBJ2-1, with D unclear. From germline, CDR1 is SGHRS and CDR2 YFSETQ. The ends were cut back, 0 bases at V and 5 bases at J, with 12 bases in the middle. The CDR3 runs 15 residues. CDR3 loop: CASSLVWKAHNEQFF. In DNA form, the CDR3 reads TGCGCCAGCAGCTTGGTTTGGAAGGCGCACAATGAGCAGTTCTTC. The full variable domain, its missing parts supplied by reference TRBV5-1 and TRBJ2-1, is KAGVTQTPRYLIKTRGQQVTLSCSPISGHRSVSWYQQTPGQGLQFLFEYFSETQRNKGNFPGRFSGRQFSNSRSEMNVSTLELGDSALYLCASSLVWKAHNEQFFGPGTRLTVL.

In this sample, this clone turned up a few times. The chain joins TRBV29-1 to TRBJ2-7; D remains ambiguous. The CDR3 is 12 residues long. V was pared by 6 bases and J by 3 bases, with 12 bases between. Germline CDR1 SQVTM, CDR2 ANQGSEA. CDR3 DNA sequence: TGCAGCGTCCCCGGGCCAGGCTACGAGCAGTACTTC. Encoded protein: CSVPGPGYEQYF.